This passage covers 29 T cell receptor beta chains from one sample sequenced in a study of a mutant IDH1 vaccine in newly diagnosed glioma. Their antigens are not known. Time point of the sample: week 23, last vaccination. Vaccination comprised doses that each held 300 ug of mutant IDH1 20-mer peptide, plus topical imiquimod. Measured with immunoSEQ multiplex PCR; TCRdb has only the in-frame clones, and not every one. The table lists 50,000 to 70,000 clones, about 81% of them singletons. This material consisted of PBMCs, taken from a glioma patient whose treatment included an IDH1 peptide vaccine. The source is a woman between 40 and 55 years old with glioma. Some clones in this sample may be carry-over from other donors' samples.

For the CDR3, the DNA is TGTGCCAGCGAACCGGACTCAAACAATGAGCAGTTCTTC. Translation gives CASEPDSNNEQFF. The rearrangement uses TRBV10-3 and TRBJ2-1; perhaps TRBD2 as D (5 bases). Germline loops: CDR1 ENHRY, CDR2 SYGVKD. The CDR3 consists of 13 residues. Deletions cut 10 bases from V and 5 bases from J, with 15 bases between.

The chain recombines TRBV5-1 with TRBJ2-3; D unresolved. Germline CDR1 reads SGHRS; CDR2 reads YFSETQ. Trimming left V 5 bases short and J 2 bases short, with 21 bases between. This CDR3 has 17 residues. The CDR3 sequence is CASSLRPANPITDTQYF. The CDR3 coding sequence is TGCGCCAGCAGTCTTAGGCCGGCAAATCCAATCACAGATACGCAGTATTTT.

This rearrangement joins TRBV20-1 to TRBJ2-3; D ambiguous. The V gene lost 8 bases and the J gene lost 2 bases, with 8 bases spanning the gap. Per the germline V gene, CDR1 is DFQATT and CDR2 is SNEGSKA (reference sequence). The CDR3 is made up of 11 amino acids. In DNA form, the CDR3 reads TGCAGTTCCGGCCTCACAGATACGCAGTATTTT. It encodes CSSGLTDTQYF.

This clone was detected once. The chain combines TRBV6-7 with TRBJ2-7; tentative D call: TRBD1 (5 bases). TRBV6-7 is an open reading frame, and its role is uncertain. The CDR3 length is 14 residues. The V and J ends lost 4 bases and 0 bases respectively, with 10 bases between them. The CDR3 loop is CASSLTDTSYEQYF. DNA of the CDR3: TGTGCCAGCAGTTTGACAGACACCTCCTACGAGCAGTACTTC.

The CDR3 sequence: CASSLERGNYGYTF. In DNA, the CDR3 is TGTGCCAGCAGCTTAGAGCGGGGTAACTATGGCTACACCTTC. The rearrangement uses TRBV11-2 and TRBJ1-2; D unresolved. The CDR3 consists of 14 residues. Germline CDR1 and CDR2: SGHAT and FQNNGV. Trimming removed 0 bases at V and 1 base at J, with 6 bases between.

The J gene is TRBJ1-1, the V gene TRBV19; D uncertain. Germline loops: CDR1 LNHDA, CDR2 SQIVND (reference sequence). V lost 4 bases, J lost 2 bases, and 17 bases lay in between. The CDR3 length is 16 residues. The chain's CDR3 is CASSTPPAAANTEAFF. The CDR3 coding sequence is TGTGCCAGTAGTACCCCCCCTGCAGCCGCCAACACTGAAGCTTTCTTT.

The gene calls are TRBV30 and TRBJ1-1; D possibly corresponds to TRBD1 (5 bases). Germline CDR1 reads GTSNPN; CDR2 reads SVGIG (reference sequence). Trimming shortened V by 5 bases and J by 1 base, and 17 bases separated the two germline ends. There are 15 residues in the CDR3. Here the CDR3 reads CAWGTGADTNTEAFF. CDR3 sequence (DNA): TGTGCCTGGGGGACTGGGGCGGATACGAACACTGAAGCTTTCTTT.

Only one count was recorded for this clone. The chain links TRBV6-5 to TRBJ1-3; D might be TRBD1 (6 bases). The V end was cut by 7 bases, the J end by 0 bases, with 10 bases between. This CDR3 is 14 amino acids long. Germline V lookup: CDR1 MNHEY, CDR2 SVGAGI. CDR3 DNA: TGTGCCAGCAAACCACAGGGCTCTGGAAACACCATATATTTT. Protein sequence: CASKPQGSGNTIYF.

The rearrangement joins TRBV29-1 to TRBJ1-3; 7 bases fit TRBD1. This CDR3 contains 14 residues. Germline assignment: CDR1 SQVTM and CDR2 ANQGSEA. The V and J ends lost 6 bases and 1 base, in that order; junction bases with no gene match: 6. CDR3: CSVGQTHSGNTIYF. The CDR3 DNA sequence: TGCAGCGTGGGACAGACGCATTCTGGAAACACCATATATTTT.

J is TRBJ2-7 and V is TRBV6-5; the D gene is possibly TRBD1 (6 bases). The CDR3 is 16 amino acids. The V gene lost 0 bases and the J gene lost 3 bases, with 15 bases spanning the gap. Germline V CDR1 and CDR2: MNHEY, SVGAGI. The CDR3 nucleotides read TGTGCCAGCAGTTACTCGACAGGCCAAAGGCTCTACGAGCAGTACTTC. Translating gives CASSYSTGQRLYEQYF.

V gene TRBV2 combines with J gene TRBJ1-2; 9 bases agree with TRBD1. V was pared by 6 bases and J by 7 bases, with 15 bases of the junction left unmatched. The CDR3 loop spans 16 amino acids. CDR1 and CDR2 from the germline V gene are SNHLY and FYNNEI. The CDR3 sequence: CASRGVGDRVGLGYTF. CDR3 in DNA: TGTGCCAGCAGGGGGGTGGGGGACAGGGTAGGTCTTGGCTACACCTTC.

This chain uses TRBV29-1 with TRBJ1-2, with a possible D match to TRBD1 (6 bases). The germline V and J ends were trimmed by 4 bases and 2 bases, with 14 bases remaining between them. The CDR3 runs 14 residues. Per the germline V gene, CDR1 is SQVTM and CDR2 is ANQGSEA. The CDR3: CSVGVGQGNYGYTF. As DNA, the CDR3 is TGCAGCGTTGGTGTTGGGCAGGGGAACTATGGCTACACCTTC. The entire variable domain, with the rest obtained from reference TRBV29-1 and TRBJ1-2, is as follows: SAVISQKPSRDICQRGTSLTIQCQVDSQVTMMFWYRQQPGQSLTLIATANQGSEATYESGFVIDKFPISRPNLTFSTLTVSNMSPEDSSIYLCSVGVGQGNYGYTFGSGTRLTVV.

In nucleotides, the CDR3 is TGTGCCAGCAGTCTGTCCGGGACAGAATATCAGCCCCAGCATTTT. It specifies CASSLSGTEYQPQHF. The rearrangement joins TRBV6-5 to TRBJ1-5, with TRBD1 matching 7 bases. The V gene end was trimmed by 5 bases and the J gene end by 5 bases; junction bases not matched to a gene: 9. Germline lookup yields CDR1 MNHEY and CDR2 SVGAGI. This CDR3 is 15 amino acids long.

The V call is TRBV25-1, the J call TRBJ2-7; D call uncertain. Per germline, CDR1 MGHDK and CDR2 SYGVNS. Trimming pared 2 bases from V and 2 bases from J, leaving 4 bases between. CDR3 length: 12 amino acids. The CDR3 DNA sequence: TGTGCCAGCAGTGAAACAACCTACGAGCAGTACTTC. Residues: CASSETTYEQYF.

This chain uses TRBV14 with TRBJ1-6; D not resolved. Trimming took 0 bases from V and 8 from J, leaving 11 bases between them. The germline V gene encodes CDR1 SGHDN and CDR2 FVKESK. This CDR3 is built from 15 residues. The CDR3 loop is CASSQEYRGDSPLHF. For the CDR3, the DNA is TGTGCCAGCAGCCAAGAATACCGAGGAGATTCACCCCTCCACTTT.

The rearrangement uses TRBV30 and TRBJ1-3; D unresolved. Germline loops: CDR1 GTSNPN, CDR2 SVGIG (reference sequence). V was cut by 1 base and J by 8 bases, with 6 bases left in between. The CDR3 runs to 11 residues. Here the CDR3 reads CAWSAADTIYF. The CDR3 region has the DNA TGTGCCTGGAGTGCCGCCGACACCATATATTTT.

The chain employs TRBV5-6 and TRBJ1-2; D not certain. The germline V and J ends were trimmed by 2 bases and 5 bases, with 28 bases remaining between them. The CDR3 consists of 19 residues. Germline V gives CDR1 SGHDT, CDR2 YYEEEE. In nucleotides, the CDR3 is TGTGCCAGCAGCTTCTCCCTCCCCAGCAGGCTTAGAGAGAATTATGGCTACACCTTC. The encoded protein is CASSFSLPSRLRENYGYTF.

This clone was recorded at least ten times. The chain carries TRBV9 and TRBJ1-1; D is unresolved. Germline CDR1 and CDR2: SGDLS and YYNGEE. V lost 7 bases and J 8 bases, leaving 12 bases between the germline ends. This CDR3 has 11 residues. In DNA form, the CDR3 reads TGTGCCAGCTCTGGTTTCTCGGAAGCTTTCTTT. This sequence encodes CASSGFSEAFF.

This clone was counted between two and nine times. The CDR3 DNA reads TGTGCCAGCAGCCCCCTTGGGGGAGGGGCCCAGGGTACTGAAGCTTTCTTT. Encoded protein: CASSPLGGGAQGTEAFF. The chain carries TRBV7-3 and TRBJ1-1, with a weak D call TRBD1 (5 bases). CDR1 is SGHTA, CDR2 FQGTGA, per germline. Trimming took off 5 bases at V and 5 bases at J, with 24 bases between the two ends. The CDR3 totals 17 residues.

The chain has TRBV4-1 and TRBJ1-6; no clear D. The V end lost 2 bases, the J end lost 4 bases, and 12 bases lay between the germline ends. The CDR3 extends over 16 amino acids. Germline CDR1 is MGHRA and CDR2 is YSYEKL. CDR3 DNA sequence: TGCGCCAGCAGCCAAATTCCCGGACGGTATAATTCACCCCTCCACTTT. This encodes CASSQIPGRYNSPLHF.

The chain is built from TRBV18 and TRBJ1-1; a weak D match, TRBD1 (6 bases). The CDR3 is 14 residues long. V dropped 1 base and J dropped 5 bases, with 11 bases sitting between them. The germline V gene has CDR1 KGHSH and CDR2 LQKENI. The CDR3 DNA is TGTGCCAGCTCACCACGGGTAGGGGGTACTGAAGCTTTCTTT. Its protein product is CASSPRVGGTEAFF.

The chain joins TRBV2 to TRBJ1-1; D not resolved. V was shortened by 10 bases and J by 0 bases, with 12 bases between the two germline ends. From germline, CDR1 is SNHLY and CDR2 FYNNEI. The CDR3 extends over 13 amino acids. CDR3 loop: CATPLGLNTEAFF. The DNA of the CDR3 is TGTGCCACCCCGCTGGGGTTGAACACTGAAGCTTTCTTT.

The chain links TRBV6-1 to TRBJ1-6, with D hard to call. The CDR3 runs 14 residues. Trimming took 5 bases from V and 8 from J, leaving 13 bases between them. Germline V lookup: CDR1 MNHNS, CDR2 SASEGT. CDR3 amino acids: CASSRNLQDSPLHF. The CDR3 DNA follows: TGTGCCAGCAGTCGAAACTTACAAGATTCACCCCTCCACTTT.

The chain joins TRBV5-1 to TRBJ2-1; maybe TRBD2 (5 bases). V gave up 0 bases and J gave up 7 bases, with 5 bases separating them. The CDR3 contains 12 residues. Germline V gene lookup returns CDR1 SGHRS and CDR2 YFSETQ. The CDR3 region has the DNA TGCGCCAGCAGCTTGGGAGGGAATGAGCAGTTCTTC. It yields the protein CASSLGGNEQFF.

This chain connects TRBV19 to TRBJ1-1; D is possibly TRBD1 (6 bases). The CDR3 sequence is 16 residues long. Looked up from germline, CDR1 is LNHDA and CDR2 is SQIVND (reference sequence). Trimming left V 7 bases short and J 2 bases short, with 20 bases between. CDR3 residues: CASISPQGHSNTEAFF. As DNA, the CDR3 is TGTGCCAGTATTAGCCCCCAGGGACACTCAAACACTGAAGCTTTCTTT.

The chain couples TRBV7-2 to TRBJ2-5; D is possibly TRBD2 (6 bases). The ends were cut back, 5 bases at V and 5 bases at J, with 15 bases in the middle. The CDR3 totals 14 residues. In germline, CDR1 is SGHTA, CDR2 FQGNSA. In DNA, the CDR3 is TGTGCCAGCAGCCCGATGACTAGTGGCGAGACCCAGTACTTC. As protein: CASSPMTSGETQYF.

CDR3 amino acids: CASRFGRAYGYTF. In nucleotides, the CDR3 is TGTGCCAGCAGATTTGGGAGGGCCTATGGCTACACCTTC. V gene TRBV11-2 combines with J gene TRBJ1-2, with unresolved D. The CDR3 loop spans 13 amino acids. Trimming removed 6 bases from V and 4 bases from J, with 12 bases in between. The germline V gene encodes CDR1 SGHAT and CDR2 FQNNGV.

The chain combines TRBV5-4 with TRBJ2-5; the match to TRBD2 covers 7 bases. The CDR3 has 16 residues. CDR1 is SGHNT, CDR2 YYREEE, per germline (reference sequence). Trimming at V came to 4 bases and at J to 2 bases, leaving 11 bases not matched to a gene. CDR3 in DNA: TGTGCCAGCAGCAGCTCCCCCTCCGGGAGGCAAGAGACCCAGTACTTC. The encoded protein is CASSSSPSGRQETQYF.

The chain recombines TRBV18 with TRBJ2-7; 9 nucleotides match TRBD1. Per the germline V gene, CDR1 is KGHSH and CDR2 is LQKENI. The CDR3 is 15 residues long. V lost 1 base, J lost 5 bases, and 6 bases stayed unmatched. DNA for the CDR3: TGTGCCAGCTCACCACGGAGGGACAGGGTCCACGAGCAGTACTTC. Amino acids: CASSPRRDRVHEQYF. The variable domain in full, completed from reference TRBV18 and TRBJ2-7, reads NAGVMQNPRHLVRRRGQEARLRCSPMKGHSHVYWYRQLPEEGLKFMVYLQKENIIDESGMPKERFSAEFPKEGPSILRIQQVVRGDSAAYFCASSPRRDRVHEQYFGPGTRLTVT.